One and the same sample provided the 24 T cell receptor beta chains below, sequenced in a study of early T cells in non-severe SARS-CoV-2 infection. TCRdb fed the 5' RACE reads into MiXCR, producing one record per CDR3 protein. Of about 27,000 distinct CDR3 sequences detected, approximately 4.1% appear once; the ten largest clones hold more than 5%. The sample taken for sequencing was whole blood. Source of these receptors: an adult who was a healthcare worker with PCR-confirmed SARS-CoV-2 infection or an uninfected control (not recorded which).

This clonotype ranks as medium-sized. The gene calls are TRBV20-1 and TRBJ2-3; 10 bases line up with TRBD2. The V segment lost 3 bases and the J segment 4 bases; nucleotides outside the gene matches: 10. This CDR3 has 16 residues. From germline, CDR1 is DFQATT and CDR2 SNEGSKA (reference sequence). The CDR3 loop reads CSASFGLAGDADTQYF. CDR3 sequence (DNA): TGCAGTGCTAGTTTCGGGCTAGCGGGAGACGCAGATACGCAGTATTTT.

The V gene is TRBV7-2, the J gene TRBJ2-1; no reliable D call. Germline CDR1 is SGHTA and CDR2 is FQGNSA. The CDR3 is 16 amino acids. The germline V and J ends were trimmed by 2 bases and 2 bases, with 13 bases remaining between them. DNA for the CDR3: TGTGCCAGCAGCTTATCTCGGGCAGGAGCCTACAATGAGCAGTTCTTC. Amino acid sequence: CASSLSRAGAYNEQFF. The full variable domain, with the rest looked up from reference TRBV7-2 and TRBJ2-1, is GAGVSQSPSNKVTEKGKDVELRCDPISGHTALYWYRQSLGQGLEFLIYFQGNSAPDKSGLPSDRFSAERTGGSVSTLTIQRTQQEDSAVYLCASSLSRAGAYNEQFFGPGTRLTVL.

This clonotype is medium-sized within its sample. Here the CDR3 reads CATSDRTGSSYNEQFF. The CDR3 DNA is TGTGCCACCAGTGACCGGACGGGCAGCTCCTACAATGAGCAGTTCTTC. The chain is built from TRBV24-1 and TRBJ2-1; D not resolved. Germline CDR1 KGHDR, CDR2 SFDVKD. V gave up 4 bases and J gave up 0 bases, with 12 bases separating them. The CDR3 is 16 residues long.

Ten or more counts support this clonotype. This sequence joins TRBV20-1 and TRBJ2-1; D remains ambiguous. The CDR3 loop spans 16 amino acids. Germline CDR1 is DFQATT and CDR2 is SNEGSKA (reference sequence). V lost 5 bases, J lost 7 bases, and 24 bases lay in between. CDR3: CSACPPTHTLQNEQFF. The CDR3 nucleotides are TGCAGTGCTTGCCCCCCGACTCATACTCTTCAGAATGAGCAGTTCTTC.

This clonotype was seen at least ten times. The chain has TRBV20-1 and TRBJ1-1, with 8 nucleotides matching TRBD1. CDR1 is DFQATT, CDR2 SNEGSKA, per germline (reference sequence). CDR3 length equals 12 residues. V was clipped by 4 bases and J by 5 bases; unmatched bases: 3. As DNA, the CDR3 is TGCAGTGCTAACAGGGGGGGGACTGAAGCTTTCTTT. Translation: CSANRGGTEAFF.

This chain links TRBV27 with TRBJ2-5; D gene unclear. V dropped 4 bases and J dropped 5 bases, with 11 bases sitting between them. Germline CDR1 and CDR2: MNHEY and SMNVEV (reference sequence). The CDR3 extends over 13 amino acids. The CDR3 bases are TGTGCCAGCAGTTCCAGGCCCTTGGAGACCCAGTACTTC. This sequence encodes CASSSRPLETQYF.

CDR3 protein: CAWRGGRKNTGELFF. In DNA, the CDR3 is TGTGCCTGGAGGGGAGGACGGAAGAACACCGGGGAGCTGTTTTTT. The rearrangement joins TRBV30 to TRBJ2-2; D might be TRBD2 (6 bases). The germline V gene encodes CDR1 GTSNPN and CDR2 SVGIG (reference sequence). V was shortened by 3 bases and J by 1 base, with 12 bases between the two germline ends. The CDR3 length is 15 residues.

There are many counts of this clonotype. The chain carries TRBV30 and TRBJ2-2, with a tentative D call TRBD2 (5 bases). V was clipped by 2 bases and J by 2 bases, with 9 bases between them. Germline loops: CDR1 GTSNPN, CDR2 SVGIG (reference sequence). This CDR3 has 14 residues. The CDR3 here is CAWSRLTNTGELFF. CDR3 bases: TGTGCCTGGAGTAGACTAACTAACACCGGGGAGCTGTTTTTT.

Within the sample, this clonotype is medium-sized. This rearrangement joins TRBV6-1 to TRBJ1-1, with unresolved D. V lost 0 bases and J 1 base, leaving 9 bases between the germline ends. Germline lookup yields CDR1 MNHNS and CDR2 SASEGT. This CDR3 comprises 15 residues. The CDR3 is CASSEALGTNTEAFF. In nucleotides, the CDR3 is TGTGCCAGCAGTGAAGCACTCGGCACGAACACTGAAGCTTTCTTT.

In nucleotides, the CDR3 is TGTGCCAGCAGCTTAGTATCGACAGCCCGCCAGTACTTC. Protein product: CASSLVSTARQYF. The chain recombines TRBV7-2 with TRBJ2-7; a possible D gene is TRBD1 (5 bases). This CDR3 is 13 amino acids long. The germline V and J ends were trimmed by 1 base and 10 bases, with 14 bases remaining between them. Germline V gene lookup returns CDR1 SGHTA and CDR2 FQGNSA.

This clonotype has a count of ten or more. The V and J genes are TRBV5-4 and TRBJ2-1, with a possible D match to TRBD2 (6 bases). Germline-derived CDR1 and CDR2 are SGHNT and YYREEE (reference sequence). V was cut by 4 bases and J by 3 bases, with 14 bases left in between. The CDR3 length is 15 residues. CDR3 amino acids: CASSAGLGDYNEQFF. The CDR3 bases are TGTGCCAGCAGCGCGGGACTGGGGGACTACAATGAGCAGTTCTTC.

This clonotype was picked up many times. The chain couples TRBV4-3 to TRBJ2-3; tentatively, D is TRBD2 (5 bases). The V end lost 2 bases, the J end lost 11 bases, and 11 bases lay between the germline ends. Germline V gene lookup returns CDR1 LGHNA and CDR2 YSLEER. CDR3 length: 12 residues. The CDR3 sequence: CASSQNYGVQYF. The DNA for the CDR3 is TGCGCCAGCAGCCAAAACTACGGGGTGCAGTATTTT.

There are a few counts of this clonotype. The chain couples TRBV20-1 to TRBJ2-5; 9 bases line up with TRBD1. From germline, CDR1 is DFQATT and CDR2 SNEGSKA (reference sequence). V shed 0 bases, J shed 5 bases, and the junction held 7 bases outside the gene matches. CDR3 size: 15 residues. The DNA of the CDR3 is TGCAGTGCTAGAGATTCCGGGACAGGGATCGAGACCCAGTACTTC. Amino acids: CSARDSGTGIETQYF.

There are many counts of this clonotype. The gene calls are TRBV9 and TRBJ2-5; 9 bases line up with TRBD1. Trimming took 0 bases from V and 5 from J; bases not matched to a gene: 5. The CDR3 is made up of 15 amino acids. Germline V gene lookup returns CDR1 SGDLS and CDR2 YYNGEE. In DNA form, the CDR3 reads TGTGCCAGCAGCGTAGGGGACAGGGATATGGAGACCCAGTACTTC. Its translation: CASSVGDRDMETQYF.

This clonotype was seen many times. The chain has TRBV29-1 and TRBJ2-6; D is possibly TRBD1 (6 bases). The CDR3 is made up of 16 amino acids. CDR1 SQVTM and CDR2 ANQGSEA come from the germline V gene. Trimming took 1 base from V and 1 from J, leaving 11 bases between them. This chain's CDR3 is CSVEARGPSGANVLTF. CDR3 DNA: TGCAGCGTTGAAGCCAGGGGCCCGTCTGGGGCCAACGTCCTGACTTTC.

The rearrangement links TRBV19 to TRBJ2-7; D not certain. This CDR3 spans 14 amino acids. In germline, CDR1 is LNHDA, CDR2 SQIVND (reference sequence). V was trimmed by 6 bases and J by 2 bases, leaving 14 bases between them. The DNA for the CDR3 is TGTGCCAGTAGCACCCTCTCCGGGCCCTACGAGCAGTACTTC. This encodes CASSTLSGPYEQYF.

This clonotype has more than one count but fewer than ten. The chain recombines TRBV20-1 with TRBJ2-5, with TRBD2 as a possible D gene (6 bases). CDR1 DFQATT and CDR2 SNEGSKA come from the germline V gene (reference sequence). This CDR3 region has 14 residues. V was pared by 6 bases and J by 2 bases, with 16 bases between. CDR3 sequence: CSAPTGTEQETQYF. In DNA form, the CDR3 reads TGCAGTGCACCCACCGGGACTGAGCAAGAGACCCAGTACTTC.

This clonotype was seen repeatedly, ten times or more. This rearrangement joins TRBV20-1 to TRBJ2-2; D is possibly TRBD1 (6 bases). The CDR3 is 13 amino acids. Germline V CDR1 and CDR2: DFQATT, SNEGSKA (reference sequence). V was pared by 6 bases and J by 6 bases, with 14 bases between. This chain's CDR3 is CSASGQRPGELFF. In DNA form, the CDR3 reads TGCAGTGCCTCCGGACAGAGGCCCGGGGAGCTGTTTTTT.

This clonotype showed up just a few times. V and J are TRBV7-2 and TRBJ2-2; 7 bases are shared with TRBD2. Germline assignment: CDR1 SGHTA and CDR2 FQGNSA. Unmatched junction bases numbered 5, after V lost 3 bases and J lost 7 bases. The CDR3 covers 14 residues. Here the CDR3 reads CASSLRRESGELFF. The CDR3 DNA follows: TGTGCCAGCAGCTTGAGGCGGGAGAGCGGGGAGCTGTTTTTT. Together with reference TRBV7-2 and TRBJ2-2, the CDR3 gives the full variable domain: GAGVSQSPSNKVTEKGKDVELRCDPISGHTALYWYRQSLGQGLEFLIYFQGNSAPDKSGLPSDRFSAERTGGSVSTLTIQRTQQEDSAVYLCASSLRRESGELFFGEGSRLTVL.

This clonotype was seen a handful of times. The chain links TRBV10-3 to TRBJ2-5, with 7 bases matching TRBD2. Germline V gives CDR1 ENHRY, CDR2 SYGVKD. The CDR3 totals 16 residues. Losses at the gene ends were 6 bases for V and 5 bases for J; bases not matched to a gene: 15. CDR3 nucleotides: TGTGCCATCAGCGGAGCAGGCGCACTAGCGAGGGAGACCCAGTACTTC. Its protein product is CAISGAGALARETQYF.

This clonotype was seen many times. The CDR3 DNA follows: TGCGCCAGCAGCTTGTCAGCAGAGGGCAATCAAGAGACCCAGTACTTC. Residues: CASSLSAEGNQETQYF. The V and J genes are TRBV5-1 and TRBJ2-5, with D maybe TRBD2 (5 bases). CDR3 length equals 16 residues. With 1 base removed from V and 2 bases from J, the gap between germline ends came to 15 bases. In germline, CDR1 is SGHRS, CDR2 YFSETQ. Variable domain in full (rest from reference TRBV5-1 and TRBJ2-5): KAGVTQTPRYLIKTRGQQVTLSCSPISGHRSVSWYQQTPGQGLQFLFEYFSETQRNKGNFPGRFSGRQFSNSRSEMNVSTLELGDSALYLCASSLSAEGNQETQYFGPGTRLLVL.

This clonotype was counted many times. The chain has TRBV20-1 and TRBJ1-2, with D unresolved. CDR3 size: 15 residues. Germline CDR1 DFQATT, CDR2 SNEGSKA (reference sequence). The V and J ends lost 1 base and 9 bases respectively, with 21 bases between them. In DNA, the CDR3 is TGCAGTGCTAGAGTAGCGCTAACGCCTAAGGCTCGCTACACCTTC. As protein: CSARVALTPKARYTF.

This clonotype was counted many times. The CDR3: CASSLSRTTYEQYF. The CDR3 DNA follows: TGTGCCAGCAGCTTGAGCAGGACTACCTACGAGCAGTACTTC. The chain has TRBV5-6 and TRBJ2-7, with D tentatively TRBD2 (6 bases). This CDR3 has 14 amino acids. V dropped 1 base and J dropped 2 bases, with 10 bases sitting between them. CDR1 and CDR2 from the germline V gene are SGHDT and YYEEEE.

The table lists this clonotype with many counts. The chain couples TRBV7-9 to TRBJ1-1; 8 nucleotides agree with TRBD1. Unmatched junction bases numbered 2, after V lost 1 base and J lost 4 bases. Germline values: CDR1 SEHNR, CDR2 FQNEAQ (reference sequence). This CDR3 has 14 amino acids. The CDR3 nucleotides are TGTGCCAGCAGCTTAGTGGGACAGGTCACTGAAGCTTTCTTT. Amino acids: CASSLVGQVTEAFF.